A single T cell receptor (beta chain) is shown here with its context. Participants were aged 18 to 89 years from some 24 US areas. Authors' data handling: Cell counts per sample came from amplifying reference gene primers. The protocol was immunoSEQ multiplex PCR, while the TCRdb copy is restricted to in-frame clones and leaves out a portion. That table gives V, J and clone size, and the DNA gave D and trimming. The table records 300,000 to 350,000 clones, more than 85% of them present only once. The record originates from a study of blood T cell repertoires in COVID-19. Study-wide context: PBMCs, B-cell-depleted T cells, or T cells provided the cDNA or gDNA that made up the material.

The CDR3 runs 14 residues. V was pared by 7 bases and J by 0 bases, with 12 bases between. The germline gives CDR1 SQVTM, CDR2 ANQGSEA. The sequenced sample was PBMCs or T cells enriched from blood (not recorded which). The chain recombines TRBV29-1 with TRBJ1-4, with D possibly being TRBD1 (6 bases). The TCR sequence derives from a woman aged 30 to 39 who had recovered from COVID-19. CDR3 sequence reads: CSAREGATNEKLFF. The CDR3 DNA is TGCAGCGCCCGGGAGGGGGCAACTAATGAAAAACTGTTTTTT.